This T cell receptor (beta chain) emerged from a study of cytomegalovirus exposure and HLA in healthy donors. Turning to the study itself: HLA-typed donors were the source of approximately 80 million unique TCRs held in an early data release. Within the Caucasian-associated ancestry cluster were roughly 82% of the 350 to 400 genotyped donors.

In regard to this clone: Its antigen is currently unknown.

The PCR made use of 60 Vbeta and 13 Jbeta primers. The protocol was immunoSEQ multiplex PCR, while the TCRdb copy is restricted to in-frame clones and leaves out a portion. The data contain about 160,000 clones, about 85% of them singletons. After removal of 6 bases from V and 4 bases from J, the junction contained 6 bases not matched to a gene. The CDR3 covers 15 residues. Germline V gives CDR1 SNHLY, CDR2 FYNNEI. Findings of the study overall: Further analysis was carried out later, and it showed several of the most significant clusters appearing linked to common viral pathogens.

This TCR was recovered from a man in his late teens or twenties in good health and CMV-seropositive. Sequencing input: PBMCs. This rearrangement joins TRBV2 to TRBJ1-5; 10 nucleotides agree with TRBD1. This CDR3 is CASSGPGQGNQPQHF. The DNA for the CDR3 is TGTGCCAGCAGCGGCCCGGGACAGGGGAATCAGCCCCAGCATTTT.